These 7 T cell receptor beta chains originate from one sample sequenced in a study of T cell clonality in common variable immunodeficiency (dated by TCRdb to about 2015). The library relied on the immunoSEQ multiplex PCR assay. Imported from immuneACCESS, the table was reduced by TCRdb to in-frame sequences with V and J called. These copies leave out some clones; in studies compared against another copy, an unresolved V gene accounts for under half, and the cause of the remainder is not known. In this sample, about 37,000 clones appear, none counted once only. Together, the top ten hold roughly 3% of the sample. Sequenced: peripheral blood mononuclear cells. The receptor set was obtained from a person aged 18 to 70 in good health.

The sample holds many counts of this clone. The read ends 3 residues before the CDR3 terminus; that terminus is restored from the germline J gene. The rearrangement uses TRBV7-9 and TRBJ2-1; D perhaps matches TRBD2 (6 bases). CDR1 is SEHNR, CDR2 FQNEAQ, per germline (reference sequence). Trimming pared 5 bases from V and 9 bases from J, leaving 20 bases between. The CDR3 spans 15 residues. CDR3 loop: CASSPKEATEGEQFF. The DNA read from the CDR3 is TGTGCCAGCAGCCCCAAGGAGGCAACGGAGGGTGAG. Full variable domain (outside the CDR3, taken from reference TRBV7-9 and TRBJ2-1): DTGVSQNPRHKITKRGQNVTFRCDPISEHNRLYWYRQTLGQGPEFLTYFQNEAQLEKSRLLSDRFSAERPKGSFSTLEIQRTEQGDSAMYLCASSPKEATEGEQFFGPGTRLTVL.

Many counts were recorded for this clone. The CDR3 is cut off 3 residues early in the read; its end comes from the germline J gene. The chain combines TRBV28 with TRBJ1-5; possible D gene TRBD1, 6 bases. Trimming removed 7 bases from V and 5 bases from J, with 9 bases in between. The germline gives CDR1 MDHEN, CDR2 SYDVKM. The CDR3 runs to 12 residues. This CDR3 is CASKAGDQPQHF. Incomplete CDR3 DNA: TGTGCCAGCAAGGCAGGGGATCAGCCC.

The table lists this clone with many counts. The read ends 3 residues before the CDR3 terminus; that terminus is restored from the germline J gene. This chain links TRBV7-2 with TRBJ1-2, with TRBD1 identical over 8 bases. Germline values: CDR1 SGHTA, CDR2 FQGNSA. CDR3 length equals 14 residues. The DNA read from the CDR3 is TGTGCCAGCAGCTCCGGACAGGGCAGGGTGGGC. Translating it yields CASSSGQGRVG. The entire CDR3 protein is CASSSGQGRVGYTF.

Here the CDR3 reads CASSSDEGPRKTQYF. CDR3 DNA (partial): TGTGCCAGCAGTTCCGACGAAGGGCCAAGAAAGACC. This chain links TRBV2 with TRBJ2-5; no firm D call. Coverage ceases 3 residues before the CDR3 finishes, and the germline J gene fills in the end. Germline V gene lookup returns CDR1 SNHLY and CDR2 FYNNEI. Between the trimmed V and J ends, which lost 5 bases and 6 bases, there was a span of 19 bases. This CDR3 has 15 amino acids.

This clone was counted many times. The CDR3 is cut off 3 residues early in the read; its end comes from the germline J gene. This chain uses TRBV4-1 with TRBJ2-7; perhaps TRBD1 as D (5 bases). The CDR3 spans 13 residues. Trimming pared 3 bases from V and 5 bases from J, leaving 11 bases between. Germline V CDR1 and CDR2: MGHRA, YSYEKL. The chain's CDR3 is CASSHNKGNEQYF. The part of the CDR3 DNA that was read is TGCGCCAGCAGCCACAACAAGGGGAACGAG.

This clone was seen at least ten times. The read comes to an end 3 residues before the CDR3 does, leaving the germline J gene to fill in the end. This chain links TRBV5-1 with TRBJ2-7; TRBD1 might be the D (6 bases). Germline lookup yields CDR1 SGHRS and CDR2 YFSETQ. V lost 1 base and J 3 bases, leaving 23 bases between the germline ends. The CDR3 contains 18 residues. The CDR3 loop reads CASSLFSTTGTLHYEQYF. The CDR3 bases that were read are TGCGCCAGCAGCTTGTTTTCGACGACCGGGACACTACACTACGAG.

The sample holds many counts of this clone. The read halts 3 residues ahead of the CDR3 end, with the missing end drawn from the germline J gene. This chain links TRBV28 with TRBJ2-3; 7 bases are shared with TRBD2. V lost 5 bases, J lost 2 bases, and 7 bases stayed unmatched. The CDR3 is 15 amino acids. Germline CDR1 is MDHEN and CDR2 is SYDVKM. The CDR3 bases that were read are TGTGCCAGCAGTCTACTAGCGACCTTCACAGATACG. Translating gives CASSLLATFTDT. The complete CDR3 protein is CASSLLATFTDTQYF. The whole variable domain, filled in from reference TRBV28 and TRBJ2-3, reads DVKVTQSSRYLVKRTGEKVFLECVQDMDHENMFWYRQDPGLGLRLIYFSYDVKMKEKGDIPEGYSVSREKKERFSLILESASTNQTSMYLCASSLLATFTDTQYFGPGTRLTVL.